This T cell receptor beta chain was obtained from a study of shared clonotypes between healthy human individuals. Study-wide points: Relative to memory subsets, naive subsets generally showed larger estimated richness. It was expected that sequencing depth would affect clonotype sharing among donors.

Comments on this clone: The antigen is undetermined.

The V gene's germline CDR1 is LNHDA and CDR2 SQIVND (reference sequence). CDR3 length: 15 amino acids. The V and J ends lost 10 bases and 3 bases, in that order; junction bases with no gene match: 13. The naive CD8 subset, CD45RO-negative cells positively selected for CCR7, excluded terminally differentiated effector memory CD45RA+ cells. Donors, healthy HIV-negative adults, lacked recent acute infections or vaccinations. Using immunoSEQ multiplex PCR, the repertoire was profiled, and TCRdb retains in-frame clones only, with some absent. The sample records about 590,000 clones, just under 97% being singletons.

Material: naive CD8+ T cells sorted from blood. V and J are TRBV19 and TRBJ2-7, with 9 positions matching TRBD1. The receptor's source is a woman aged 25-40 years in good health. The CDR3, as DNA: TGTGCCACCAGGACAGGGGATTATAGCGGCTACGAGCAGTACTTC. The encoded protein is CATRTGDYSGYEQYF.